Below, 18 T cell receptor beta chains from the same sample are listed, as sequenced in a study of blood T cell repertoires in COVID-19. Using immunoSEQ multiplex PCR, the repertoire was profiled, and TCRdb retains in-frame clones only, with some absent. The sample consists of 90,000 to 100,000 clones, around 75% of them appearing once. The sample comprised peripheral blood. Receptors originate from a man between 65 and 85 years old with acute or convalescent COVID-19.

This chain joins TRBV11-2 and TRBJ2-5, with a tentative D call TRBD2 (6 bases). Germline CDR1 is SGHAT and CDR2 is FQNNGV. V was cut by 5 bases and J by 1 base, with 8 bases left in between. The CDR3 sequence is 13 residues long. In DNA form, the CDR3 reads TGTGCCAGCAGCCGTAGCGGCCAAGAGACCCAGTACTTC. Its translation: CASSRSGQETQYF. Complete variable domain (other parts from reference TRBV11-2 and TRBJ2-5): EAGVAQSPRYKIIEKRQSVAFWCNPISGHATLYWYQQILGQGPKLLIQFQNNGVVDDSQLPKDRFSAERLKGVDSTLKIQPAKLEDSAVYLCASSRSGQETQYFGPGTRLLVL.

The gene calls are TRBV5-4 and TRBJ1-1; TRBD1 might be the D (5 bases). CDR1 is SGHNT and CDR2 is YYREEE in the germline V gene (reference sequence). Trimming left V 0 bases short and J 1 base short, with 10 bases between. The CDR3 length is 15 residues. This chain's CDR3 is CASSLARDGNTEAFF. The CDR3 DNA reads as TGTGCCAGCAGCTTGGCCAGGGATGGGAACACTGAAGCTTTCTTT. The variable domain in full, with the rest retrieved from reference TRBV5-4 and TRBJ1-1, is ETGVTQSPTHLIKTRGQQVTLRCSSQSGHNTVSWYQQALGQGPQFIFQYYREEENGRGNFPPRFSGLQFPNYSSELNVNALELDDSALYLCASSLARDGNTEAFFGQGTRLTVV.

The gene calls are TRBV11-3 and TRBJ2-5; D may be TRBD1 (5 bases). CDR1 and CDR2 (germline): SGHNT, YENEEA. V lost 5 bases and J 3 bases, leaving 16 bases between the germline ends. The CDR3 loop spans 15 amino acids. DNA for the CDR3: TGTGCCAGCAGCGTCGCGGCGTCCAGGGAAGAGACCCAGTACTTC. As protein: CASSVAASREETQYF.

The chain employs TRBV6-6 and TRBJ2-1, with 9 bases identical to TRBD2. There are 15 residues in the CDR3. Germline V CDR1 and CDR2: MNHNY, SVGAGI (reference sequence). J lost 4 bases, V lost 10 bases, and 11 bases had no gene match. CDR3 loop: CATLPGLADYNEQFF. The CDR3, as DNA: TGTGCCACCCTACCGGGACTAGCCGATTACAATGAGCAGTTCTTC.

The V gene is TRBV19, the J gene TRBJ1-2; TRBD1 is a possible D gene (5 bases). Germline CDR1 reads LNHDA; CDR2 reads SQIVND (reference sequence). This CDR3 spans 14 amino acids. V lost 3 bases, J lost 3 bases, and 11 bases lay in between. CDR3 coding DNA: TGTGCCAGTAGTATTGCAGGGCTCGACTATGGCTACACCTTC. Amino acid sequence: CASSIAGLDYGYTF.

V is TRBV4-3 and J is TRBJ2-5; TRBD1 agrees at 11 bases. Trimming took 5 bases from V and 4 from J; bases not matched to a gene: 6. Looked up from germline, CDR1 is LGHNA and CDR2 is YSLEER. The CDR3 covers 15 residues. The CDR3 DNA is TGCGCCAGCAGCGTCCGGGACAGGGGGGGAGAGACCCAGTACTTC. This codes for CASSVRDRGGETQYF.

This clone was picked up one time. The chain joins TRBV9 to TRBJ2-2, with TRBD2 matching over 12 bases. Germline V gene data show CDR1 as SGDLS and CDR2 as YYNGEE. This CDR3 region has 15 residues. Losses at the gene ends were 7 bases for V and 3 bases for J; bases not matched to a gene: 4. Here the CDR3 reads CASSASGRDTGELFF. The CDR3 nucleotides read TGTGCCAGCTCCGCTAGCGGGAGGGACACCGGGGAGCTGTTTTTT.

The chain is built from TRBV5-6 and TRBJ1-1; TRBD1 matches 9 bases. V lost 6 bases and J lost 5; bases outside the gene matches: 8. This CDR3 has 14 residues. Germline V gives CDR1 SGHDT, CDR2 YYEEEE. The CDR3 reads CASTGTGRGTEAFF. The DNA of the CDR3 is TGTGCCAGCACCGGGACAGGGAGAGGGACTGAAGCTTTCTTT. Full variable domain (outside the CDR3, taken from reference TRBV5-6 and TRBJ1-1): DAGVTQSPTHLIKTRGQQVTLRCSPKSGHDTVSWYQQALGQGPQFIFQYYEEEERQRGNFPDRFSGHQFPNYSSELNVNALLLGDSALYLCASTGTGRGTEAFFGQGTRLTVV.

V usage is TRBV7-9 and J usage is TRBJ2-3; D remains ambiguous. The V end lost 1 base, the J end lost 2 bases, and 22 bases lay between the germline ends. The CDR3 is 19 residues long. CDR1 and CDR2 (germline): SEHNR, FQNEAQ (reference sequence). CDR3 region: CASSLVEFVVSGFTDTQYF. CDR3 in DNA: TGTGCCAGCAGCTTAGTCGAATTTGTGGTTTCCGGGTTCACAGATACGCAGTATTTT.

This chain links TRBV19 with TRBJ2-5, with TRBD2 identical over 12 bases. Trimming at V came to 6 bases and at J to 1 base, leaving 6 bases not matched to a gene. This CDR3 has 16 amino acids. Germline CDR1 LNHDA, CDR2 SQIVND (reference sequence). The CDR3 DNA reads as TGTGCCAGTAGCCCGGGACTAGCGGGTCTCCAAGAGACCCAGTACTTC. It translates to CASSPGLAGLQETQYF.

The table lists this clone with many counts. This CDR3 reads CASSLAPLKEGGTEAFF. CDR3 nucleotides: TGTGCCAGCAGCTTAGCTCCCCTCAAGGAGGGCGGCACTGAAGCTTTCTTT. V is TRBV11-3 and J is TRBJ1-1; D is uncertain. V was pared by 1 base and J by 4 bases, with 19 bases between. The CDR3 sequence is 17 residues long. Germline V gives CDR1 SGHNT, CDR2 YENEEA.

The V call is TRBV28, the J call TRBJ1-1; D gene unclear. Germline lookup yields CDR1 MDHEN and CDR2 SYDVKM. The V gene lost 6 bases and the J gene lost 0 bases, with 8 bases spanning the gap. The CDR3 contains 13 residues. CDR3 loop: CASSSGVNTEAFF. In DNA, the CDR3 is TGTGCCAGCAGCTCCGGGGTGAACACTGAAGCTTTCTTT.

This chain connects TRBV29-1 to TRBJ1-6; 7 nucleotides match TRBD1. This CDR3 region has 14 residues. V was pared by 4 bases and J by 6 bases, with 6 bases of the junction left unmatched. Germline CDR1 and CDR2: SQVTM and ANQGSEA. The CDR3 nucleotides are TGCAGCGTTGGCGAGGGACAGAGTAATTCACCCCTCCACTTT. Encoded protein: CSVGEGQSNSPLHF.

This clone was counted a few times. The chain recombines TRBV18 with TRBJ1-1; D is perhaps TRBD1 (6 bases). V shed 3 bases and J shed 1 base, with 18 bases lying between them. Germline V gene data show CDR1 as KGHSH and CDR2 as LQKENI. The length of the CDR3 is 17 residues. The CDR3 DNA reads as TGTGCCAGCTCACCTATCCTCCGGGACACCAAGAACACTGAAGCTTTCTTT. Encoded protein: CASSPILRDTKNTEAFF.

This clone occurred once. J is TRBJ2-1 and V is TRBV21-1; TRBD2, the table's D call, was not compared with the DNA. TRBV21-1 is annotated as a pseudogene. This CDR3 is built from 21 residues. CDR3 coding DNA: TGTGCCAGCAGCCAAAAGGGGGAGGGTGGCACTAGCCCAAACTCCGACAATGAGCAGTTCTTC. This sequence encodes CASSQKGEGGTSPNSDNEQFF.

This chain uses TRBV5-5 with TRBJ2-1; no clear D gene. The CDR3 sequence is 14 residues long. Per germline, CDR1 SGHKS and CDR2 YYEKEE (reference sequence). The V and J ends lost 7 bases and 3 bases respectively, with 14 bases between them. CDR3: CASEAKSGYNEQFF. CDR3 nucleotide sequence: TGTGCCAGCGAGGCTAAAAGTGGCTACAATGAGCAGTTCTTC. Together with reference TRBV5-5 and TRBJ2-1, the CDR3 gives the full variable domain: DAGVTQSPTHLIKTRGQQVTLRCSPISGHKSVSWYQQVLGQGPQFIFQYYEKEERGRGNFPDRFSARQFPNYSSELNVNALLLGDSALYLCASEAKSGYNEQFFGPGTRLTVL.

This clone occurred once. V usage is TRBV28 and J usage is TRBJ2-7; TRBD1 might be the D (6 bases). The CDR3 is made up of 13 amino acids. V was pared by 6 bases and J by 6 bases, with 15 bases between. Germline assignment: CDR1 MDHEN and CDR2 SYDVKM. CDR3 sequence reads: CASRGLNRVEQYF. The CDR3 bases are TGTGCCAGCAGGGGTTTGAACAGGGTCGAGCAGTACTTC. The whole variable domain, remainder taken from reference TRBV28 and TRBJ2-7, is DVKVTQSSRYLVKRTGEKVFLECVQDMDHENMFWYRQDPGLGLRLIYFSYDVKMKEKGDIPEGYSVSREKKERFSLILESASTNQTSMYLCASRGLNRVEQYFGPGTRLTVT.

The gene calls are TRBV3-1 (or the pseudogene TRBV3-2) and TRBJ1-1; tentatively, D is TRBD1 (5 bases). The germline V and J ends were trimmed by 7 bases and 4 bases, with 10 bases remaining between them. The V gene's germline CDR1 is LGHDT and CDR2 YNNKEL (reference sequence). This CDR3 is 12 amino acids long. The CDR3 here is CASIGRGTEAFF. The CDR3 nucleotides read TGTGCCAGCATTGGGAGGGGCACTGAAGCTTTCTTT.